One and the same sample provided the 4 T cell receptor beta chains below, sequenced in a study of cytomegalovirus exposure and HLA in healthy donors. The PCR used 60 Vbeta and 13 Jbeta primers. Here immunoSEQ multiplex PCR was the method, and the copy in TCRdb shows in-frame clones only, minus some. The repertoire holds about 140,000 clones, with more than 75% as singletons. Input material: PBMCs. The source of these receptors is a man aged 40-49 years in good health and CMV-seronegative.

This sequence joins TRBV4-2 and TRBJ1-5; D may be TRBD1 (5 bases). V lost 4 bases to trimming and J lost 4 bases, with 11 bases between them. From germline, CDR1 is LGHNA and CDR2 YNFKEQ. The CDR3 spans 14 residues. The CDR3 here is CASSPGGGNQPQHF. CDR3 coding DNA: TGTGCCAGCAGCCCGGGGGGAGGTAATCAGCCCCAGCATTTT.

This clone was seen a single time. The chain joins TRBV30 to TRBJ2-7, with 10 bases lining up with TRBD2. The germline V gene has CDR1 GTSNPN and CDR2 SVGIG (reference sequence). The CDR3 is 14 residues long. Trimming took 7 bases from V and 1 from J; bases not matched to a gene: 7. Here the CDR3 DNA reads TGTGCCTTCCGGGGGACTAGCGCGTCCTACGAGCAGTACTTC. Translating gives CAFRGTSASYEQYF.

The sample holds a few counts of this clone. J is TRBJ2-5 and V is TRBV28; D possibly corresponds to TRBD1 (5 bases). The CDR3 is made up of 12 amino acids. The germline gives CDR1 MDHEN, CDR2 SYDVKM. Trimming left V 8 bases short and J 2 bases short, with 9 bases between. The CDR3 DNA follows: TGTGCCAGCGACAGATTACAAGAGACCCAGTACTTC. Translating it yields CASDRLQETQYF. Looking up the rest from reference TRBV28 and TRBJ2-5 gives the full variable domain: DVKVTQSSRYLVKRTGEKVFLECVQDMDHENMFWYRQDPGLGLRLIYFSYDVKMKEKGDIPEGYSVSREKKERFSLILESASTNQTSMYLCASDRLQETQYFGPGTRLLVL.

The chain couples TRBV6-5 to TRBJ2-2, with 10 bases aligning to TRBD1. V shed 2 bases and J 3 bases; nucleotides not matched to a gene: 0. CDR3 size: 15 residues. CDR1 is MNHEY, CDR2 SVGAGI, per germline. CDR3 residues: CASSYGTGDTGELFF. The CDR3 DNA is TGTGCCAGCAGTTACGGGACAGGGGACACCGGGGAGCTGTTTTTT.